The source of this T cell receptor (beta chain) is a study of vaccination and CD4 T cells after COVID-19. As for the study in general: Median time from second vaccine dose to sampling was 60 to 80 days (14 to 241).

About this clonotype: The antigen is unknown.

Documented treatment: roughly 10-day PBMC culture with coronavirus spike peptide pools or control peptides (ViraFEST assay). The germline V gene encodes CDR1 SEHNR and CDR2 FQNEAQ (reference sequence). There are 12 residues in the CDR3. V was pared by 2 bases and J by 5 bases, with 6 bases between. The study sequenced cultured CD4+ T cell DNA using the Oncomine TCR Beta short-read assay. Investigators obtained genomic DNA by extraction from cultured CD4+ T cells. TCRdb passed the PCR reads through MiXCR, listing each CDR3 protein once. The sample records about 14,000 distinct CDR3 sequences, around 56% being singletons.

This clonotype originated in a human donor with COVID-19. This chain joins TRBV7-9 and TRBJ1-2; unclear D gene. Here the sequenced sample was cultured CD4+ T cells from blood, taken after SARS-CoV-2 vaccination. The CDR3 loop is CASSLSDYGYTF. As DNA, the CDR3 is TGTGCCAGCAGCTTATCAGATTATGGCTACACCTTC. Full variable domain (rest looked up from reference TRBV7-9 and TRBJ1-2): DTGVSQNPRHKITKRGQNVTFRCDPISEHNRLYWYRQTLGQGPEFLTYFQNEAQLEKSRLLSDRFSAERPKGSFSTLEIQRTEQGDSAMYLCASSLSDYGYTFGSGTRLTVV.